This TCR beta chain was captured by sequencing in a study of blood T cell repertoires in COVID-19. Across the whole study: The United States, Italy and Spain supplied acute and convalescent COVID-19 samples. Nucleic acid was either cDNA or gDNA, and it came from T cells, B-cell-depleted T cells, or PBMCs.

The authors' processing: Estimation of nucleated cell counts relied on the amplification of reference gene primers. Here immunoSEQ multiplex PCR was the method, and the copy in TCRdb shows in-frame clones only, minus some. That table furnishes V, J and clone size, whereas the DNA furnished D and trimming. In the table there are around 75,000 clones, 75% to 90% of which are singletons. This clone has just one count. Sequenced input: peripheral blood. The clonotype was recovered from a man aged 55 to 70 with acute or convalescent COVID-19.

CDR3 region: CATRTDPGSGNTIYF. The CDR3, as DNA: TGTGCCACAAGGACAGACCCCGGATCTGGAAACACCATATATTTT. The chain links TRBV19 to TRBJ1-3, with D perhaps matching TRBD1 (6 bases). V was clipped by 10 bases and J by 1 base, with 17 bases between them. The CDR3 totals 15 residues. Looked up from germline, CDR1 is LNHDA and CDR2 is SQIVND (reference sequence).